The present T cell receptor (beta chain) was sequenced within a study of CD8 T cells in ankylosing spondylitis. TCRdb used MiXCR to reprocess the 5' RACE reads, holding one entry per CDR3 protein. The sample holds around 250,000 distinct CDR3 sequences; approximately 30% are singletons and the top ten take about 4.2%. This CDR3 region has 17 residues. Trimming removed 4 bases from V and 0 bases from J; junction bases left unmatched: 8. Germline values: CDR1 SGHKS, CDR2 YYEKEE (reference sequence). The rearrangement uses TRBV5-5 and TRBJ2-2; 8 bases agree with TRBD1. This TCR came from a male donor with ankylosing spondylitis or in good health (not recorded which). Sequencing used blood, either unsorted or a sorted T cell fraction (not recorded which). CDR3 amino acids: CASSPDRVPSNTGELFF. CDR3 nucleotide sequence: TGTGCCAGCAGCCCGGACAGGGTACCTTCGAACACCGGGGAGCTGTTTTTT. The full variable domain, with the rest looked up from reference TRBV5-5 and TRBJ2-2, is DAGVTQSPTHLIKTRGQQVTLRCSPISGHKSVSWYQQVLGQGPQFIFQYYEKEERGRGNFPDRFSARQFPNYSSELNVNALLLGDSALYLCASSPDRVPSNTGELFFGEGSRLTVL.